Shown below are 5 T cell receptor beta chains from a single sample sequenced in a study of blood T cell repertoires in COVID-19. Sequencing used immunoSEQ multiplex PCR; TCRdb keeps in-frame clones, though not all of them. This repertoire shows around 65,000 clones, 65% to 85% found once; its top ten account for about 17%. The sequenced sample was peripheral blood. The receptors shown here come from a man in his fifties or sixties with acute or convalescent COVID-19.

The V call is TRBV4-1, the J call TRBJ2-4, with TRBD2 identical over 16 bases. CDR1 and CDR2 from the germline V gene are MGHRA and YSYEKL. This CDR3 region has 19 residues. V lost 3 bases and J lost 10; bases outside the gene matches: 15. The CDR3 DNA sequence: TGCGCCAGCAGCCATGGACCGGGACTAGCGGGGGGGGCGGCTTTGATTCAGTACTTC. The encoded protein is CASSHGPGLAGGAALIQYF.

This chain connects TRBV5-1 to TRBJ2-3; 8 bases match TRBD2. Germline values: CDR1 SGHRS, CDR2 YFSETQ. The V gene end was trimmed by 4 bases and the J gene end by 0 bases; junction bases not matched to a gene: 7. The CDR3 is made up of 16 amino acids. As DNA, the CDR3 is TGCGCCAGCAGCCAACAGCGGGGGCGAAGCACAGATACGCAGTATTTT. Its protein is CASSQQRGRSTDTQYF.

The chain recombines TRBV18 with TRBJ1-1, with TRBD1 matching 8 bases. With 5 bases clipped from V and 1 base from J, the junction kept 3 bases outside the gene matches. This CDR3 comprises 14 residues. Germline values: CDR1 KGHSH, CDR2 LQKENI. CDR3 in amino acids: CASSRDRGNTEAFF. CDR3 nucleotides: TGTGCCAGCTCAAGAGACAGGGGGAACACTGAAGCTTTCTTT.

This rearrangement joins TRBV18 to TRBJ2-1, with 8 bases that match TRBD2. V was pared by 5 bases and J by 6 bases, with 6 bases of the junction left unmatched. The germline gives CDR1 KGHSH, CDR2 LQKENI. The CDR3 is 14 amino acids. CDR3 nucleotide sequence: TGTGCCAGCTCAAGCTTAGCGGGGAGCAATGAGCAGTTCTTC. Translation: CASSSLAGSNEQFF.

J is TRBJ2-5 and V is TRBV5-4, with 16 bases aligning to TRBD2. From germline, CDR1 is SGHNT and CDR2 YYREEE (reference sequence). Unmatched junction bases numbered 8, after V lost 4 bases and J lost 5 bases. The CDR3 contains 17 residues. The DNA for the CDR3 is TGTGCCAGCAGCGCCGGGACTAGCGGGGGGGCCGGGGAGACCCAGTACTTC. As protein: CASSAGTSGGAGETQYF.